Described below is a single T cell receptor (beta chain) sequence and its context. The CDR3 consists of 13 residues. Germline CDR1 reads MNHEY; CDR2 reads SVGAGI. Deletions cut 2 bases from V and 10 bases from J, with 9 bases between. Method: immunoSEQ multiplex PCR; TCRdb's copy keeps in-frame clones and lacks some. Seen here are 130,000 or so clones, roughly four fifths observed once, and the top ten hold over 9%. The entry originates in a study of blood T cell repertoires in COVID-19. Study in general: Whether acute or convalescent, the COVID-19 samples came from the United States, Italy and Spain.

The source of this sequence is a woman in her fifties or sixties with acute or convalescent COVID-19. The sequenced sample consisted of peripheral blood. The chain couples TRBV6-5 to TRBJ1-6; D gene uncertain. The CDR3: CASSYRESSPLHF. DNA of the CDR3: TGTGCCAGCAGTTACAGGGAGTCATCACCCCTCCACTTT.